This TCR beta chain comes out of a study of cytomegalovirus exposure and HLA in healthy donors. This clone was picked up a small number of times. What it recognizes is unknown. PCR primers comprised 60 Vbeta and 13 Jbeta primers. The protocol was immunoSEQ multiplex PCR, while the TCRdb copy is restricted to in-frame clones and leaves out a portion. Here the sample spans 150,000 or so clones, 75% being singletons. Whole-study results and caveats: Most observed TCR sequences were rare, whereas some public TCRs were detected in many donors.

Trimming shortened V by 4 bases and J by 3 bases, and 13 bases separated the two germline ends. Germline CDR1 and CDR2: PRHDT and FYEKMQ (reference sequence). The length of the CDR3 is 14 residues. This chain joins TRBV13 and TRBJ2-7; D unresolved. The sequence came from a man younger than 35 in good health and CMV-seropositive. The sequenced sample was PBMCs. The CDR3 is CASSSLGALYEQYF. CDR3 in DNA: TGTGCCAGCAGCTCCCTAGGTGCCCTCTACGAGCAGTACTTC.